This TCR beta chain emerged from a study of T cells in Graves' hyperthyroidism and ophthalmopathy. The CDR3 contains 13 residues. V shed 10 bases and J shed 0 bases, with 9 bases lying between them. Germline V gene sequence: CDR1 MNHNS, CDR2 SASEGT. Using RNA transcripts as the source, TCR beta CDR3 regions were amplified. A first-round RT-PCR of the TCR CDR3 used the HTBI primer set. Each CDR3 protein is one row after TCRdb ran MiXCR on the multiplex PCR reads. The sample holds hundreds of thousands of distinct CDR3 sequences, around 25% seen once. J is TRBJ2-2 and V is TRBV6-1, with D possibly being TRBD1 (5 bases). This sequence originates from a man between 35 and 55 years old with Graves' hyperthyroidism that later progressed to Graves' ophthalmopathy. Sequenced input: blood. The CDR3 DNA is TGTGCCATTCAGGGCCCGAACACCGGGGAGCTGTTTTTT. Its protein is CAIQGPNTGELFF.